A single T cell receptor beta chain is shown here with its context. This clonotype has at least ten counts. Its antigen target is currently unknown. No base qualities exist here, and no much larger clone lies one base off it. This entry is derived from a study of CD8 T cells in ankylosing spondylitis (TCRdb year 2017). In the study overall: The study profiled T cell receptor beta repertoires in healthy donors and ankylosing spondylitis patients to find disease-linked TCR variants. The whole study cohort included 95 to 130 healthy donors and 20 to 25 ankylosing spondylitis patients. Peripheral blood samples were taken, and synovial fluid was additionally collected from ankylosing spondylitis patients. The study at large found these results: Some of the motif variants had been reported before in the synovial fluid and blood of reactive arthritis patients, a finding that suggests common disease-initiation mechanisms. A TCR beta motif of about 8 highly homologous amino acid variants appeared characteristic of blood from ankylosing spondylitis patients. The disease-linked clones had a CD8+ phenotype and were found at relatively low frequencies in peripheral blood. Significant enrichment of the disease-linked clones was reported in matched synovial fluid samples from ankylosing spondylitis patients.

Sequenced using an Illumina HiSeq 2500. Quantitative 5'-RACE with molecular barcodes was used to prepare TCR beta libraries. Turning to the authors' computational methods: To identify disease-linked TCR variants, a new computational method was used, one built on a probabilistic model of VDJ rearrangement. The public reads were reprocessed in TCRdb via fastp at Q25 and MiXCR, keeping in-frame beta chains. Records with the same CDR3 protein are collapsed into one entry carrying the most frequent genes and DNA. In this record, the V and J calls reflect TCRdb's handling and not the investigators' own analysis. The sample table records about 210,000 distinct CDR3 sequences; about 7% of these occur just once. In total, the top ten clones hold about 14% of the sample. The TCR was taken from a male donor with ankylosing spondylitis. Sequencing was performed on blood, either unsorted or a sorted T cell fraction (not recorded which).

CDR3 protein: CASSLSKNNEQFF. The sequenced DNA: TGTGCCAGCAGTTTATCCAAAAACAATGAGCAGTTCTTC. The chain is assembled from TRBV27 and TRBJ2-1; the D gene is not confidently resolved. CDR3 length: 13 amino acids, cysteine to phenylalanine. The CDR3 DNA has 39 bases and is translated from base 1. V loses 0 bases, J loses 5 bases, and the germline ends lie 5 bases apart. According to the germline V gene (reference sequence), CDR1 reads MNHEY and CDR2 reads SMNVEV.